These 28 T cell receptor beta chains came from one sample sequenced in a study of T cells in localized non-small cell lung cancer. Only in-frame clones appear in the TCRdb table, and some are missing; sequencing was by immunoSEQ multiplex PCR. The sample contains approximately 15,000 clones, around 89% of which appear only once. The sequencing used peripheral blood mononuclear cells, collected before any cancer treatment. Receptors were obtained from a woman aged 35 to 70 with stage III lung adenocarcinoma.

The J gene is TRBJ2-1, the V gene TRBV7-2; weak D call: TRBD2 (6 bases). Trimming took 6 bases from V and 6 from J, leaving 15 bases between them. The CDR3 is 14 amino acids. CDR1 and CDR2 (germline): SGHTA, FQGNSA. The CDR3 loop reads CASRGTEVFNEQFF. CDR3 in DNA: TGTGCCAGCAGAGGGACTGAGGTCTTCAATGAGCAGTTCTTC.

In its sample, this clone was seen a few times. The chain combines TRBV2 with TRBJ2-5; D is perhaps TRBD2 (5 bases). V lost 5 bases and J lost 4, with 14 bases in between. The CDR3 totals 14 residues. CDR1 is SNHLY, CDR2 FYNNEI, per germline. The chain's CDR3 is CASSRTGWRETQYF. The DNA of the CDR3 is TGTGCCAGCAGTCGGACGGGATGGAGAGAGACCCAGTACTTC. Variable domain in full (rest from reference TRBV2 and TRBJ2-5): EPEVTQTPSHQVTQMGQEVILRCVPISNHLYFYWYRQILGQKVEFLVSFYNNEISEKSEIFDDQFSVERPDGSNFTLKIRSTKLEDSAMYFCASSRTGWRETQYFGPGTRLLVL.

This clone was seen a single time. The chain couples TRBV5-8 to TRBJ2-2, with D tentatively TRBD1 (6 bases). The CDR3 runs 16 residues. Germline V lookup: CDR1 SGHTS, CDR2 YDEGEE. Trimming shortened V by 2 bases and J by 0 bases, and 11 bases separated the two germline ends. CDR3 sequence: CASSFETGANTGELFF. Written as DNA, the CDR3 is TGTGCCAGCAGCTTTGAGACAGGAGCGAACACCGGGGAGCTGTTTTTT.

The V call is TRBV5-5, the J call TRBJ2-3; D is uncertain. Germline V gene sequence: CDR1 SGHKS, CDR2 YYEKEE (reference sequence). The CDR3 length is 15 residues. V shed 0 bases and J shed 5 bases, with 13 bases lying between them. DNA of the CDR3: TGTGCCAGCAGCTTGGTTACTCCCGATCTAGATACGCAGTATTTT. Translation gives CASSLVTPDLDTQYF.

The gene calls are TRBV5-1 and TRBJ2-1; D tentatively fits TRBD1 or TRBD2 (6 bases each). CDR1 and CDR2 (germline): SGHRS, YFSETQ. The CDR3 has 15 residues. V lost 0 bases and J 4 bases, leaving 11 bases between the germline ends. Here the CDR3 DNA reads TGCGCCAGCAGCTTGGCCGGGGGCGAGTACAATGAGCAGTTCTTC. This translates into CASSLAGGEYNEQFF.

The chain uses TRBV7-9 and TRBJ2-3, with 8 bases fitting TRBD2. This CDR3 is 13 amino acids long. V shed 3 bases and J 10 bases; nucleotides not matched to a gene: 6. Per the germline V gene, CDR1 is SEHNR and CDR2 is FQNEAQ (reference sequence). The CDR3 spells CASSFPPGLAQYF. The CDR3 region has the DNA TGTGCCAGCAGCTTCCCACCGGGACTAGCGCAGTATTTT.

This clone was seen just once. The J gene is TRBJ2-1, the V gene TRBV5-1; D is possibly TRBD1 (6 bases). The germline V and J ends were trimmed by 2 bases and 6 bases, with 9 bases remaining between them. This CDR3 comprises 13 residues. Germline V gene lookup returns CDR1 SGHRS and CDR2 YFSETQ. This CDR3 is CASSLRGSNEQFF. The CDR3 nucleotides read TGCGCCAGCAGCTTAAGGGGGAGCAATGAGCAGTTCTTC.

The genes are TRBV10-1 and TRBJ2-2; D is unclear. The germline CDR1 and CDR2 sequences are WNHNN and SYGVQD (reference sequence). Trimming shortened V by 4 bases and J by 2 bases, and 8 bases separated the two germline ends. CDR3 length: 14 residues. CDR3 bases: TGCGCCAGCAGTGCCGTTACAAACACCGGGGAGCTGTTTTTT. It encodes CASSAVTNTGELFF.

DNA of the CDR3: TGTGCCAGCAGCTTAGCGATGGCGGGGGTCACCACCGGGGAGCTGTTTTTT. It is translated as CASSLAMAGVTTGELFF. The rearrangement joins TRBV11-1 to TRBJ2-2; 7 bases line up with TRBD2. This CDR3 comprises 17 residues. Looked up from germline, CDR1 is SGHAT and CDR2 is FQDESV (reference sequence). The V gene end was trimmed by 0 bases and the J gene end by 4 bases; junction bases not matched to a gene: 8.

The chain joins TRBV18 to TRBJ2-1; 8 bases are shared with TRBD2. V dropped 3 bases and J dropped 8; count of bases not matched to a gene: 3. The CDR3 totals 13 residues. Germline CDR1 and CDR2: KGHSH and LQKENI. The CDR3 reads CASSPGLGDEQFF. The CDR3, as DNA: TGTGCCAGCTCACCGGGACTAGGTGATGAGCAGTTCTTC. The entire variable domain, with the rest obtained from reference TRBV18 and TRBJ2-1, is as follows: NAGVMQNPRHLVRRRGQEARLRCSPMKGHSHVYWYRQLPEEGLKFMVYLQKENIIDESGMPKERFSAEFPKEGPSILRIQQVVRGDSAAYFCASSPGLGDEQFFGPGTRLTVL.

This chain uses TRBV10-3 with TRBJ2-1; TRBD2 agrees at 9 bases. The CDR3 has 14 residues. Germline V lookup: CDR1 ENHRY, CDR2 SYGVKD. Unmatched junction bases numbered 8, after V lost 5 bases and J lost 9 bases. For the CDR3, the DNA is TGTGCCATCAGTCCGGGACTAGCCCCGCCTGAGCAGTTCTTC. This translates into CAISPGLAPPEQFF.

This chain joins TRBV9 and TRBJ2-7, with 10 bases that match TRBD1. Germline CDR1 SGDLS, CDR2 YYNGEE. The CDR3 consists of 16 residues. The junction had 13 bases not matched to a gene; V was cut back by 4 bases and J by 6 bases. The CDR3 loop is CASSLSGDRGTPEQYF. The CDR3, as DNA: TGTGCCAGCAGCCTGTCAGGGGACAGGGGAACTCCCGAGCAGTACTTC.

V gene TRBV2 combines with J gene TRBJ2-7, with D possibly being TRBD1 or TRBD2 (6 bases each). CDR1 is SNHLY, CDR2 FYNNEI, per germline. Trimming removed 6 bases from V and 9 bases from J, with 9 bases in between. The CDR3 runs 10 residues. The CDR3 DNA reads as TGTGCCAGCAGCGGGGGCTGGCAGTACTTC. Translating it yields CASSGGWQYF. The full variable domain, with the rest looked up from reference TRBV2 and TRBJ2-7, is EPEVTQTPSHQVTQMGQEVILRCVPISNHLYFYWYRQILGQKVEFLVSFYNNEISEKSEIFDDQFSVERPDGSNFTLKIRSTKLEDSAMYFCASSGGWQYFGPGTRLTVT.

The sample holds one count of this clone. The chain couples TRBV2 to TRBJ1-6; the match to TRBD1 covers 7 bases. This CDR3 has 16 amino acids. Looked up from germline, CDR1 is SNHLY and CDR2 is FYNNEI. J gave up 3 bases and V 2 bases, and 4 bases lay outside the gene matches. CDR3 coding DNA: TGTGCCAGCAGTGAAACAGGGGCCAACTATAATTCACCCCTCCACTTT. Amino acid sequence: CASSETGANYNSPLHF.

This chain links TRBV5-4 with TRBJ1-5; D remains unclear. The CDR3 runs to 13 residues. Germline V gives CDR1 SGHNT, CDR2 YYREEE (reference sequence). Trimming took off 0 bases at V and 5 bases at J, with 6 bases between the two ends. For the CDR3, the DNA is TGTGCCAGCAGCTTGGATAGATATCAGCCCCAGCATTTT. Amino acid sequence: CASSLDRYQPQHF. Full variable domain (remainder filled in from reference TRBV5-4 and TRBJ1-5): ETGVTQSPTHLIKTRGQQVTLRCSSQSGHNTVSWYQQALGQGPQFIFQYYREEENGRGNFPPRFSGLQFPNYSSELNVNALELDDSALYLCASSLDRYQPQHFGDGTRLSIL.

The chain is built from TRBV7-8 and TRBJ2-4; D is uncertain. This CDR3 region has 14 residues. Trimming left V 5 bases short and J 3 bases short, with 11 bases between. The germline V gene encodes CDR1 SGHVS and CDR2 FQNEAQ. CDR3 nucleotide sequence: TGTGCCAGCAGCGAAGACGTTGACAAAAACATTCAGTACTTC. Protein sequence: CASSEDVDKNIQYF.

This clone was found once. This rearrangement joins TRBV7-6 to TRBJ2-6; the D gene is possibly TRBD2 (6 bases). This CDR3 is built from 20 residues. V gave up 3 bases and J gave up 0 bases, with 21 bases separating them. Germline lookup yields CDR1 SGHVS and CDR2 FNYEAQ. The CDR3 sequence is CASSFSPPGGSYSGANVLTF. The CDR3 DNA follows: TGTGCCAGCAGCTTTTCCCCTCCCGGGGGATCTTACTCTGGGGCCAACGTCCTGACTTTC.

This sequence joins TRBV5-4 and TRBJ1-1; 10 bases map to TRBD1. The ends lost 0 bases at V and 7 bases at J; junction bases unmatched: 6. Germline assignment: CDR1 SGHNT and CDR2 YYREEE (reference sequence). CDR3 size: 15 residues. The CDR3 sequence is CASSLGTGGVDEAFF. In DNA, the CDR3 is TGTGCCAGCAGCTTGGGGACAGGGGGGGTTGATGAAGCTTTCTTT.

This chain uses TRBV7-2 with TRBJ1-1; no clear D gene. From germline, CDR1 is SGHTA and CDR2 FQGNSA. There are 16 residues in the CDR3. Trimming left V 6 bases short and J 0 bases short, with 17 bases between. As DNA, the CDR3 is TGTGCCAGCAGAAGACCGCCATCCGGCATGAACACTGAAGCTTTCTTT. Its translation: CASRRPPSGMNTEAFF. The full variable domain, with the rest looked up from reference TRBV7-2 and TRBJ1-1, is GAGVSQSPSNKVTEKGKDVELRCDPISGHTALYWYRQSLGQGLEFLIYFQGNSAPDKSGLPSDRFSAERTGGSVSTLTIQRTQQEDSAVYLCASRRPPSGMNTEAFFGQGTRLTVV.

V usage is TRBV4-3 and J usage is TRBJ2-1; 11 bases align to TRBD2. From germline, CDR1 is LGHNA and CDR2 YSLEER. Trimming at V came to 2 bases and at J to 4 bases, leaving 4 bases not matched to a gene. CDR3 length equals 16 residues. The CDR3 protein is CASSQQLAGVYNEQFF. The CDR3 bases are TGCGCCAGCAGCCAACAACTAGCGGGGGTTTACAATGAGCAGTTCTTC.

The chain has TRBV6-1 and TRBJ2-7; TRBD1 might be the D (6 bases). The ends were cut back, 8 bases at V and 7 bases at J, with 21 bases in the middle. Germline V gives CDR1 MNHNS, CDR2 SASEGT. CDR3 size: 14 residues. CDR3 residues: CASDIPLQGKEQYF. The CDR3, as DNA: TGTGCCAGCGACATACCACTTCAGGGGAAAGAGCAGTACTTC.

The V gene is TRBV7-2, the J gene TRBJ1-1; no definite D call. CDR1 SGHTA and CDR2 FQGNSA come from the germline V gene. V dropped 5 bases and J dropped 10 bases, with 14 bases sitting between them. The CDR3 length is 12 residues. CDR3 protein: CASSPTPRTAFF. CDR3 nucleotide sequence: TGTGCCAGCAGCCCGACGCCCCGCACAGCTTTCTTT.

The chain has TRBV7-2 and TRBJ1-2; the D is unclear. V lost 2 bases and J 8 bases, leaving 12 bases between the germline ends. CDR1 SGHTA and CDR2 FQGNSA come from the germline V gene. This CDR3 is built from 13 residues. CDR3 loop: CASSLSPGDGYTF. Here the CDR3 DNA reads TGTGCCAGCAGCTTAAGTCCGGGAGACGGCTACACCTTC.

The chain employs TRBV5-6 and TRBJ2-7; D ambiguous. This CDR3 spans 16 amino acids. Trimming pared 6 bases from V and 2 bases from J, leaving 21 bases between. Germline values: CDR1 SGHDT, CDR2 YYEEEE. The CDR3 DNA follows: TGTGCCAGCAATCTCCTAGGGCAGAACCTTCCCTACGAGCAGTACTTC. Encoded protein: CASNLLGQNLPYEQYF.

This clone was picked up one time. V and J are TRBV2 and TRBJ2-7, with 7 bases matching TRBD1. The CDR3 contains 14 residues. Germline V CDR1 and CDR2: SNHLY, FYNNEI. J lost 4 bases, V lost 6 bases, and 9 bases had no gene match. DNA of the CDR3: TGTGCCAGCAGAACGGGACAGCTACTTTACGAGCAGTACTTC. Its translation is CASRTGQLLYEQYF.

The CDR3 here is CASSQGGSRPNSPLHF. The CDR3 DNA reads TGCGCCAGCAGCCAAGGGGGCAGCCGCCCCAATTCACCCCTCCACTTT. V gene TRBV4-3 combines with J gene TRBJ1-6; tentative D call: TRBD1 (5 bases). The CDR3 contains 16 residues. The V gene lost 1 base and the J gene lost 7 bases, with 14 bases spanning the gap. Germline V gene data show CDR1 as LGHNA and CDR2 as YSLEER.

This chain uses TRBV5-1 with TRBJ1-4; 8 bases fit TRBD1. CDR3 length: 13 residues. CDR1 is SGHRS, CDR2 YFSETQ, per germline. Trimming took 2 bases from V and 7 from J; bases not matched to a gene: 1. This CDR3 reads CASSLGQGEKLFF. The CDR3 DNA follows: TGCGCCAGCAGCTTAGGACAGGGTGAAAAACTGTTTTTT.

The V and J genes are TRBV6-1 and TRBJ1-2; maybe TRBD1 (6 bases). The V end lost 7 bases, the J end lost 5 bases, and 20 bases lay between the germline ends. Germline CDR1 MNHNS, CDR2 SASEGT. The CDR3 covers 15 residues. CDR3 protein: CASNSGGAGDYGYTF. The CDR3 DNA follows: TGTGCCAGCAATTCCGGGGGGGCAGGGGATTATGGCTACACCTTC.